Only one count was recorded for the clone carrying this TCR beta chain. The sample is drawn from a study of blood T cell repertoires in COVID-19. TCRdb's table, derived via immunoSEQ multiplex PCR, lists solely in-frame clones and lacks some. Altogether approximately 210,000 clones are present, about 87% being singletons, with the ten largest covering around 1.6%. V dropped 6 bases and J dropped 0; count of bases not matched to a gene: 8. Per germline, CDR1 SEHNR and CDR2 FQNEAQ (reference sequence). This CDR3 is 16 amino acids long. What was sequenced was peripheral blood. V is TRBV7-9 and J is TRBJ2-1, with TRBD2 matching 7 bases. This receptor was identified in a man between 65 and 80 years old with acute or convalescent COVID-19. The CDR3: CASSYTTSSSYNEQFF. The DNA for the CDR3 is TGTGCCAGCAGTTATACGACTAGCAGCTCCTACAATGAGCAGTTCTTC.